The clone carrying this T cell receptor (beta chain) was detected a few times. Its specificity is not known. Described time point: patch test 1, 2 weeks after DPC sensitization. Treatment here: therapeutic diphenylcyclopropenone sensitization with weekly scalp DPC. One entry per CDR3 protein results from TCRdb running MiXCR on the RACE reads. The sample includes 180,000 or so distinct CDR3 sequences, 20% to 25% of them seen just once. V was pared by 0 bases and J by 5 bases, with 10 bases between. Germline V gives CDR1 SQVTM, CDR2 ANQGSEA. There are 13 residues in the CDR3. The sample is drawn from a study of human T cells and chemical hapten exposure. At the level of the study: Women made up most patients, who had alopecia areata, totalis or universalis.

Study-wide results and caveats: Controls formed significantly fewer large CDR3 similarity clusters than expanded TCRs did. TCRs whose frequency exceeded 1 in 1000 remained the same following DPC sensitization.

This sequence joins TRBV29-1 and TRBJ2-5; D is undetermined. Source: whole blood, taken in connection with sensitization to the hapten diphenylcyclopropenone (DPC). The sequence was collected from a woman aged 45-60 years with alopecia areata. Some clones in this sample may be carry-over from other donors' samples. The CDR3 reads CSVEDQAMETQYF. Written as DNA, the CDR3 is TGCAGCGTTGAAGATCAGGCAATGGAGACCCAGTACTTC.